Described below is a single TCR beta chain sequence and its context. Its antigen remains unknown. Clones were read by immunoSEQ multiplex PCR, and TCRdb kept only the in-frame ones, dropping some. The table shows about 49,000 clones, with over 60% occurring only once. This record belongs to a study of OX40 agonist ivuxolimab in advanced cancers. Study-level findings and limits: Antigen specificity was not determined for the expanded peripheral T cells. The 0.1-3.0 mg/kg partial responders had among the lowest clonal expansion. Compared with CD4+, CD8+ T cells on average had more expanded clones.

Autoimmune disease history or systemic immunosuppression meant exclusion. V gave up 2 bases and J gave up 5 bases, with 7 bases separating them. The CDR3 contains 12 residues. Germline loops: CDR1 SGHDT, CDR2 YYEEEE. V and J are TRBV5-6 and TRBJ1-2; D is ambiguous. The receptor's source is an adult with an advanced solid tumor such as melanoma, head and neck, liver or kidney cancer. The source was CD4+ or CD8+ T cells sorted from blood, collected in a trial of the OX40 agonist ivuxolimab. The CDR3 region is CASSFSEYGYTF. The CDR3 coding sequence is TGTGCCAGCAGCTTTAGTGAGTATGGCTACACCTTC.